The clone carrying this TCR beta chain occurred once. Its cognate antigen is unknown. Each donor was nominally healthy when sampled (though unrecorded immune exposures were likely). This CDR3 has 15 amino acids. Germline CDR1 SGHTA, CDR2 FQGNSA. Unmatched junction bases numbered 9, after V lost 4 bases and J lost 5 bases. PCR was performed using 60 Vbeta and 13 Jbeta primers. Measured with immunoSEQ multiplex PCR; TCRdb has only the in-frame clones, and not every one. The sample records 150,000 to 200,000 clones, about 81% being singletons. This sample stems from a study of cytomegalovirus exposure and HLA in healthy donors. Study outcomes and limitations: The authors judged a highly shared variant cluster likely a sequencing artifact. Indistinguishable V segments such as TRBV6-2 and TRBV6-3 were excluded.

The TCR originated in a woman aged 50 to 60 in good health and CMV-seropositive. The rearrangement links TRBV7-2 to TRBJ2-5, with 8 positions matching TRBD1. Sequencing used PBMCs. The CDR3 loop reads CASSSGGPLWETQYF. The CDR3 nucleotides read TGTGCCAGCAGCTCAGGGGGCCCATTATGGGAGACCCAGTACTTC.